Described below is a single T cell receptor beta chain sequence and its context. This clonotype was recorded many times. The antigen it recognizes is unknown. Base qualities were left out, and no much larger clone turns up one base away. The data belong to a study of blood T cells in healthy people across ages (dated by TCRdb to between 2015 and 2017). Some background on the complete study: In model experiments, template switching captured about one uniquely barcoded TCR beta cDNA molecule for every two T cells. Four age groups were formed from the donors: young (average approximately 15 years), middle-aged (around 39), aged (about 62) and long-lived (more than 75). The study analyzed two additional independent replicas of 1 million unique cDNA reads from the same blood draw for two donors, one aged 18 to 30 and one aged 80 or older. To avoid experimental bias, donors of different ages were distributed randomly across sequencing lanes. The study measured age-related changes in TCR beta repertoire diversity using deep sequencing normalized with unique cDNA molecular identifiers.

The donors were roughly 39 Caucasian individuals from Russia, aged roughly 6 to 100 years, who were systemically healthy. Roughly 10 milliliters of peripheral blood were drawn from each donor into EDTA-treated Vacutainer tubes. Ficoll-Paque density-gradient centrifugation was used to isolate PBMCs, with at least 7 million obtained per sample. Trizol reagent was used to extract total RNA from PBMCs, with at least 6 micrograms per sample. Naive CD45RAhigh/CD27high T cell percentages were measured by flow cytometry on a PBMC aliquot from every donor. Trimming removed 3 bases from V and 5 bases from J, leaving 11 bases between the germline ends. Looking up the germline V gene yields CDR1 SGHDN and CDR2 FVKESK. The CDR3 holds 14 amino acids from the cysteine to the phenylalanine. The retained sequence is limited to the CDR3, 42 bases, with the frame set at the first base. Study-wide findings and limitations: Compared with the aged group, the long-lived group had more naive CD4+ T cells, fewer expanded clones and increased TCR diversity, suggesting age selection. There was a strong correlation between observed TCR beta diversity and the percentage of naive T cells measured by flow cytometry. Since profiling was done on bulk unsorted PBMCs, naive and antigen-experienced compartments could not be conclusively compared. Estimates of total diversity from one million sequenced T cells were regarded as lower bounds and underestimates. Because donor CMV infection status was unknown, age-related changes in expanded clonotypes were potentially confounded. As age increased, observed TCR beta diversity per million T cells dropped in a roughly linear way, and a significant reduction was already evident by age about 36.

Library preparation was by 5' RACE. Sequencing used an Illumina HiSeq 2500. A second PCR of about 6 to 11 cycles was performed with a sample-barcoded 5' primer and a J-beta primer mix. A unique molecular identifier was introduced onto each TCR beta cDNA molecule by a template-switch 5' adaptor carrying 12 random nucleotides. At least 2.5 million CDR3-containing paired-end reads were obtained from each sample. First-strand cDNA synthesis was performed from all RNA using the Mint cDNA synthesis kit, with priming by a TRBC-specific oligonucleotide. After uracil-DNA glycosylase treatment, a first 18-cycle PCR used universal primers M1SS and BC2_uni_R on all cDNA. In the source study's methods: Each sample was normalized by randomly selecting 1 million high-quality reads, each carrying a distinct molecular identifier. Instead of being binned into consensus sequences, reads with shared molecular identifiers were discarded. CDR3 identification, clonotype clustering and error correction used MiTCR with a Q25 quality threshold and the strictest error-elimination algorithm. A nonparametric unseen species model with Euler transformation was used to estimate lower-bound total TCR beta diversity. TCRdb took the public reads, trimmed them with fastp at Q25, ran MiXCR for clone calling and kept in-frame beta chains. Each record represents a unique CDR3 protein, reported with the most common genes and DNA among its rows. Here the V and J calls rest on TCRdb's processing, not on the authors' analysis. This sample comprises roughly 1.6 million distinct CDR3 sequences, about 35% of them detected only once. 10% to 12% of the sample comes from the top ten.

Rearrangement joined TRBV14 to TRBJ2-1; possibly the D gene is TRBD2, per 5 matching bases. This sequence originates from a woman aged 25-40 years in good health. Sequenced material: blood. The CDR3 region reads CASSQLAQNNEQFF. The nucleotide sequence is TGTGCCAGCAGCCAGCTAGCCCAGAACAATGAGCAGTTCTTC.